This TCR beta chain was retrieved from a study of OX40 agonist ivuxolimab in advanced cancers. Study as a whole: Patients were infused with ivuxolimab every 2 weeks at 0.01 to 10 mg/kg. Of the patients, three showed partial responses, one with hepatocellular carcinoma and two with cutaneous melanoma.

The CDR3 consists of 15 residues. CDR1 and CDR2 from the germline V gene are KGHSH and LQKENI. V was cut by 1 base and J by 0 bases, with 7 bases left in between. The data were produced by immunoSEQ multiplex PCR, yet TCRdb's version contains in-frame clones alone and is incomplete. Seen here are tens of thousands of clones, 80% to 85% observed once, and the top ten hold 1.1%. Study-level points and caveats: With doses of 0.1-3.0 mg/kg, partial responders showed among the lowest clonal expansion. Expanded clones tended on average to be more numerous among CD8+ T cells than CD4+.

Turning to this clone: The antigen is not known. The sample contains more than one DNA sequence encoding this CDR3.

V usage is TRBV18 and J usage is TRBJ1-3; no clear D. The source was CD4+ or CD8+ T cells sorted from blood, collected in a trial of the OX40 agonist ivuxolimab. The sequence came from an adult with an advanced solid tumor such as melanoma, head and neck, liver or kidney cancer. The CDR3 loop is CASSPQGVSGNTIYF. The CDR3 DNA sequence: TGTGCCAGCTCACCACAGGGCGTCTCTGGAAACACCATATATTTT.